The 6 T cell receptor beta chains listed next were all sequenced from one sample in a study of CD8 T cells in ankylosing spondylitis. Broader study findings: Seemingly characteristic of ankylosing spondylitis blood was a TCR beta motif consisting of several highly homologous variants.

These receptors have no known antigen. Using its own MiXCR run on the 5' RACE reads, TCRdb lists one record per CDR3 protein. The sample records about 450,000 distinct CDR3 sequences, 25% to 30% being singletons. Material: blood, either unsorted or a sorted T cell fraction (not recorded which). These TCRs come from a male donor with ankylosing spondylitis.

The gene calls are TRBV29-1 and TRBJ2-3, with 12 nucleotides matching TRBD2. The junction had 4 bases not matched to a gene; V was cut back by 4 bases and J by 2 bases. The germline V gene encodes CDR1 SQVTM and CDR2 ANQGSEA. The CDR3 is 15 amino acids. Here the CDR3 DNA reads TGCAGCGTTGCTGGACTAGCGGGACTCACAGATACGCAGTATTTT. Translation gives CSVAGLAGLTDTQYF.

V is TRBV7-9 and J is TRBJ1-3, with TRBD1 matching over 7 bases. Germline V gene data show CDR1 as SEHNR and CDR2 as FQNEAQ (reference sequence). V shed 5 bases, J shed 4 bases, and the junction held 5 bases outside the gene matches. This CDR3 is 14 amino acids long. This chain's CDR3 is CASSRGTEGNTIYF. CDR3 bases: TGTGCCAGCAGCCGGGGGACAGAGGGAAACACCATATATTTT.

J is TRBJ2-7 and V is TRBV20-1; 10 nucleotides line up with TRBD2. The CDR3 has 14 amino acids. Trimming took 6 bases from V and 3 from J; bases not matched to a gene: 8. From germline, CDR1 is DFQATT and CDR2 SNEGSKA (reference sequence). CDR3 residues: CSASLAGVHYEQYF. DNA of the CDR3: TGCAGTGCGAGCCTAGCGGGAGTGCACTACGAGCAGTACTTC.

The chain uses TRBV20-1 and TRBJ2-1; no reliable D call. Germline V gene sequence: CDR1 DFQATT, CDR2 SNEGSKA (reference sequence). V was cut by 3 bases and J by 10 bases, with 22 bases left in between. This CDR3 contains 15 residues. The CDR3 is CSASDVADHGREQFF. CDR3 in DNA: TGCAGTGCTAGCGATGTGGCGGATCATGGGCGGGAGCAGTTCTTC.

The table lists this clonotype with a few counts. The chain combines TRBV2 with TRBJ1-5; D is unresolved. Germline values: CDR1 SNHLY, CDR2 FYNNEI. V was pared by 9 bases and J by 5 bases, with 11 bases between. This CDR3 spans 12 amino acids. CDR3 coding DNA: TGTGCCAGTGAGGGTGAGGATCAGCCCCAGCATTTT. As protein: CASEGEDQPQHF.

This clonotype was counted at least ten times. This chain's CDR3 is CASREGLAGADTQYF. The CDR3, as DNA: TGCGCCAGCAGGGAAGGACTAGCGGGAGCAGATACGCAGTATTTT. The chain links TRBV5-1 to TRBJ2-3, with 13 positions matching TRBD2. The germline gives CDR1 SGHRS, CDR2 YFSETQ. The V and J ends lost 5 bases and 4 bases, in that order; junction bases with no gene match: 4. This CDR3 region has 15 residues.